The sequence of this TCR beta chain was determined in a study of monozygotic twins with inflammatory bowel disease. This CDR3 spans 13 amino acids. Germline V gives CDR1 KGHSH, CDR2 LQKENI. Note on this clonotype: Its antigen is currently unknown.

Points from the study as a whole: The data offered no way to tell different T cell subtypes apart.

Making each TCR library took around 3,300 ng of total RNA. Nested amplification of TCRalpha and TCRbeta cDNA involved two PCRs of around 15 and 9 cycles. TCRdb derives one entry per CDR3 protein from the 5' RACE reads, leaving out DNA. In total, the table holds approximately 420,000 distinct CDR3 sequences. The chain joins TRBV18 to TRBJ2-7; checking the TCRdb D call of TRBD1 is not possible without DNA. Sample: blood. The receptor was derived from a human donor with ulcerative colitis or Crohn's disease, or a healthy co-twin of an affected twin (not recorded which). CDR3 loop: CASSPQQGGEQYF.